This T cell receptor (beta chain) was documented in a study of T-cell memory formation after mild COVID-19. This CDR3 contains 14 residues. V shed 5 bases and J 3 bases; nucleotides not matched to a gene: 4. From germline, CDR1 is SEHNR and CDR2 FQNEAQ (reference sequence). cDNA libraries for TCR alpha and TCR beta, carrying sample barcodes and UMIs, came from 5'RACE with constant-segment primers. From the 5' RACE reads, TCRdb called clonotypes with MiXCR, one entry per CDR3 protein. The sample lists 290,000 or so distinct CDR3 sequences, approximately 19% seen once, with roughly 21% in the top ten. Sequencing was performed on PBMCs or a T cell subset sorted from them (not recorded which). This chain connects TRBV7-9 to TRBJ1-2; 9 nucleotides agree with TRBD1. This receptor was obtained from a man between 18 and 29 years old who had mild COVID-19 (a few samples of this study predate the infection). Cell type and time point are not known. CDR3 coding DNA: TGTGCCAGCAGCCAACAGGGGGCAGACTATGGCTACACCTTC. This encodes CASSQQGADYGYTF.